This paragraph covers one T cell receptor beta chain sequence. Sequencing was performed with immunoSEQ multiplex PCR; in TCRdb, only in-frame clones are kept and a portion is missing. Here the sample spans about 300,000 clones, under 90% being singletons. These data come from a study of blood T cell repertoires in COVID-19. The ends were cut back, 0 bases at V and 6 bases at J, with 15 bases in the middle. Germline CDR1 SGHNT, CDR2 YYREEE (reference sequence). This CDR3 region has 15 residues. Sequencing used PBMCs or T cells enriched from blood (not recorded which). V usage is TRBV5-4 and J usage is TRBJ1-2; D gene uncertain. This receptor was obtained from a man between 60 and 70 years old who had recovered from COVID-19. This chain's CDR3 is CASSLDPLLQNGYTF. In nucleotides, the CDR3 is TGTGCCAGCAGCTTGGACCCGTTACTACAAAATGGCTACACCTTC.